These 13 T cell receptor beta chains were sequenced from one sample in a study of shared clonotypes between healthy human individuals. Generated by immunoSEQ multiplex PCR, the TCRdb table keeps only in-frame clones and is missing some. Of millions of clones listed, more than 90% were seen once; the top ten hold 0.13% to 0.15%. The source material was naive CD4+ T cells sorted from blood. Described subset: CD45RA+ positively selected. The receptors were sampled from a man aged 18 to 30 in good health.

The V and J genes are TRBV10-3 and TRBJ1-2, with TRBD1 as a possible D gene (6 bases). CDR3 length: 12 residues. Germline loops: CDR1 ENHRY, CDR2 SYGVKD. V was trimmed by 10 bases and J by 2 bases, leaving 11 bases between them. CDR3 sequence reads: CATNTGNYGYTF. The DNA for the CDR3 is TGTGCCACAAATACAGGGAACTATGGCTACACCTTC.

The chain recombines TRBV7-9 with TRBJ2-3; perhaps TRBD2 as D (6 bases). This CDR3 is built from 15 residues. V gave up 2 bases and J gave up 2 bases, with 11 bases separating them. Germline CDR1 SEHNR, CDR2 FQNEAQ (reference sequence). CDR3 region: CASSLSGGTTDTQYF. CDR3 DNA sequence: TGTGCCAGCAGCTTAAGTGGGGGGACCACAGATACGCAGTATTTT.

This clone has a handful of counts. The chain combines TRBV28 with TRBJ1-5; maybe TRBD1 (6 bases). The CDR3 extends over 16 amino acids. The V gene lost 4 bases and the J gene lost 4 bases, with 17 bases spanning the gap. Looked up from germline, CDR1 is MDHEN and CDR2 is SYDVKM. CDR3 amino acids: CASSSHTGTSNQPQHF. The CDR3, as DNA: TGTGCCAGCAGTTCACATACCGGGACAAGTAATCAGCCCCAGCATTTT. Full variable domain (remainder filled in from reference TRBV28 and TRBJ1-5): DVKVTQSSRYLVKRTGEKVFLECVQDMDHENMFWYRQDPGLGLRLIYFSYDVKMKEKGDIPEGYSVSREKKERFSLILESASTNQTSMYLCASSSHTGTSNQPQHFGDGTRLSIL.

The chain recombines TRBV7-2 with TRBJ2-3; D perhaps matches TRBD1 (6 bases). V lost 1 base to trimming and J lost 1 base, with 12 bases between them. The CDR3 length is 16 residues. The germline CDR1 and CDR2 sequences are SGHTA and FQGNSA. CDR3 region: CASSLGYRAGTDTQYF. DNA for the CDR3: TGTGCCAGCAGCTTAGGGTACAGGGCTGGCACAGATACGCAGTATTTT.

J is TRBJ1-5 and V is TRBV19; TRBD1 aligns across 7 bases. This CDR3 is 15 amino acids long. In germline, CDR1 is LNHDA, CDR2 SQIVND (reference sequence). V gave up 4 bases and J gave up 9 bases; unmatched junction bases: 12. The CDR3 loop reads CASSSPGTEIGPQHF. CDR3 coding DNA: TGTGCCAGTAGTAGCCCCGGGACAGAAATTGGGCCCCAGCATTTT.

As for this clone: The same CDR3 also results from other DNA sequences found in this sample. The chain employs TRBV7-9 and TRBJ1-3; a possible D gene is TRBD1 (5 bases). The CDR3 runs 14 residues. From germline, CDR1 is SEHNR and CDR2 FQNEAQ (reference sequence). The V end lost 3 bases, the J end lost 2 bases, and 8 bases lay between the germline ends. The CDR3 coding sequence is TGTGCCAGCAGCTTGGGAGGGGCTGGAAACACCATATATTTT. It codes for CASSLGGAGNTIYF.

This clone was observed a single time. The chain uses TRBV19 and TRBJ1-3; D is undetermined. The CDR3 is made up of 14 amino acids. Trimming shortened V by 6 bases and J by 0 bases, and 9 bases separated the two germline ends. CDR1 is LNHDA, CDR2 SQIVND, per germline (reference sequence). This CDR3 reads CASRPQHSGNTIYF. CDR3 coding DNA: TGTGCCAGTAGGCCACAGCACTCTGGAAACACCATATATTTT.

This chain joins TRBV7-8 and TRBJ2-2, with 10 nucleotides matching TRBD2. Trimming took 1 base from V and 1 from J; bases not matched to a gene: 3. The CDR3 extends over 17 amino acids. Looked up from germline, CDR1 is SGHVS and CDR2 is FQNEAQ. The CDR3 loop reads CASSLDLAGVNTGELFF. Here the CDR3 DNA reads TGTGCCAGCAGCTTAGATCTAGCGGGGGTGAACACCGGGGAGCTGTTTTTT.

The chain combines TRBV14 with TRBJ1-2; possibly TRBD1 for D (5 bases). Germline V gene sequence: CDR1 SGHDN, CDR2 FVKESK. V was pared by 0 bases and J by 4 bases, with 9 bases between. CDR3 length equals 14 residues. CDR3 sequence (DNA): TGTGCCAGCAGCCAAGAGGGGGACCCCTATGGCTACACCTTC. Its translation is CASSQEGDPYGYTF. Full variable domain (missing parts from reference TRBV14 and TRBJ1-2): EAGVTQFPSHSVIEKGQTVTLRCDPISGHDNLYWYRRVMGKEIKFLLHFVKESKQDESGMPNNRFLAERTGGTYSTLKVQPAELEDSGVYFCASSQEGDPYGYTFGSGTRLTVV.

The genes are TRBV6-1 and TRBJ1-5, with a weak D call TRBD1 (5 bases). The CDR3 runs to 12 residues. V lost 6 bases and J lost 6, with 9 bases in between. Germline V gene lookup returns CDR1 MNHNS and CDR2 SASEGT. CDR3 in DNA: TGTGCCAGCAGGGGGGGGTTTCAGCCCCAGCATTTT. This encodes CASRGGFQPQHF.

This rearrangement joins TRBV28 to TRBJ2-1, with 9 bases matching TRBD2. This CDR3 spans 16 amino acids. Per germline, CDR1 MDHEN and CDR2 SYDVKM. The trim removed 4 bases at V and 7 bases at J, leaving 11 bases unmatched. The CDR3 reads CASSSPSSGVPNEQFF. The CDR3 nucleotides read TGTGCCAGCAGTTCCCCATCTAGCGGGGTCCCAAATGAGCAGTTCTTC.

This chain connects TRBV5-4 to TRBJ2-2; TRBD1 is a possible D gene (8 bases). Between the trimmed V and J ends, which lost 4 bases and 5 bases, there was a span of 15 bases. This CDR3 has 15 residues. Germline V lookup: CDR1 SGHNT, CDR2 YYREEE (reference sequence). CDR3 amino acids: CASSHRGGITGELFF. The CDR3 DNA is TGTGCCAGCAGCCACAGGGGGGGGATAACCGGGGAGCTGTTTTTT. The variable domain in full, with the rest retrieved from reference TRBV5-4 and TRBJ2-2, is ETGVTQSPTHLIKTRGQQVTLRCSSQSGHNTVSWYQQALGQGPQFIFQYYREEENGRGNFPPRFSGLQFPNYSSELNVNALELDDSALYLCASSHRGGITGELFFGEGSRLTVL.

The J gene is TRBJ2-5, the V gene TRBV15, with D possibly being TRBD1 (6 bases). CDR3 length: 14 amino acids. Germline lookup yields CDR1 LNHNV and CDR2 YYDKDF (reference sequence). Trimming removed 2 bases from V and 2 bases from J, with 9 bases in between. In DNA, the CDR3 is TGTGCCACCAGCAGATCGACAGGACAAGAGACCCAGTACTTC. Translation gives CATSRSTGQETQYF.